This T cell receptor (beta chain) was captured in a study of T-cell reconstitution after alpha-beta-depleted transplantation in children. Whole-study findings and limits: A year had passed since transplant, and T-cell counts and diversity by then came mostly from newly produced T cells.

V lost 0 bases, J lost 3 bases, and 5 bases stayed unmatched. CDR1 and CDR2 (germline): SGHTA, FQGNSA. The CDR3 sequence is 15 residues long. In its sample, this clonotype was seen many times. Its antigen is not identified. Researchers prepared the TCRbeta library using unique molecular identifiers, the study reports. A single record per CDR3 protein comes from TCRdb applying MiXCR to the PCR reads. This sample yields 440,000 or so distinct CDR3 sequences, of which roughly 43% are seen a single time; 25% to 30% belongs to the top ten. The J gene is TRBJ2-7, the V gene TRBV7-2, with 7 bases lining up with TRBD1. The input for sequencing was PBMCs, taken before TCRalphabeta/CD19-depleted stem cell transplant. This receptor was identified in a girl aged 2 to 10 with aplastic anemia, due to receive a stem cell transplant. CDR3 DNA sequence: TGTGCCAGCAGCTTAGCGGACAGGACTCTCTACGAGCAGTACTTC. This sequence encodes CASSLADRTLYEQYF.